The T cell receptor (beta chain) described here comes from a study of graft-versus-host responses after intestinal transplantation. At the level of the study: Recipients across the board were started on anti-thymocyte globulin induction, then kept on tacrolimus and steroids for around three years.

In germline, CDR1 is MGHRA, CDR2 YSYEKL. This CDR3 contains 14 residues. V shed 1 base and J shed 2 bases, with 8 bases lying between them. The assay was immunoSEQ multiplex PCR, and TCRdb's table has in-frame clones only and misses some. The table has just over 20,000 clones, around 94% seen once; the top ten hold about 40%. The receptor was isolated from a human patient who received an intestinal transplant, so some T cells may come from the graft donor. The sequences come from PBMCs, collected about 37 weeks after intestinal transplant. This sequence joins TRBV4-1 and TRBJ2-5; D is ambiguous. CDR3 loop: CASSQVPQQETQYF. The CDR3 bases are TGCGCCAGCAGCCAAGTACCACAGCAAGAGACCCAGTACTTC.